This T cell receptor (beta chain) was recovered during a study of OX40 agonist ivuxolimab in advanced cancers. The table came from immunoSEQ multiplex PCR; TCRdb's copy has only in-frame clones and leaves some out. The table shows 20,000 to 25,000 clones, with less than 85% occurring only once. About this clone: The antigen is undetermined.

V gave up 5 bases and J gave up 4 bases; unmatched junction bases: 17. The germline gives CDR1 LGHNA, CDR2 YNFKEQ. The CDR3 loop spans 17 amino acids. General observations from the study: Individuals who were partial responders at 0.1-3.0 mg/kg had clonal expansion that ranked among the lowest.

The J gene is TRBJ2-7, the V gene TRBV4-2, with 7 bases that match TRBD1. The receptor was isolated from an adult with an advanced solid tumor such as melanoma, head and neck, liver or kidney cancer. This material consisted of CD4+ or CD8+ T cells sorted from blood, taken in a trial of the OX40 agonist ivuxolimab. CDR3 loop: CASSEFESPGTEYEQYF. The CDR3 DNA is TGTGCCAGCAGCGAGTTCGAAAGCCCCGGGACAGAATACGAGCAGTACTTC.